The clone carrying this T cell receptor beta chain was found a few times. The data are from a study of identical twins. From the 5' RACE reads, TCRdb called clonotypes with MiXCR, one entry per CDR3 protein. The sample carries around 480,000 distinct CDR3 sequences, 14% recorded once. This sample also appeared in a second study, on yellow fever vaccine responses in identical twins.

The sequence was obtained from a woman aged 18-30 years in good health. What was sequenced was CD4+ T cells sorted from blood.

CDR3 sequence reads: CASSDRLAGYNEQFF. Written as DNA, the CDR3 is TGTGCCAGCAGTGATCGACTAGCGGGTTACAATGAGCAGTTCTTC. The rearrangement uses TRBV6-4 and TRBJ2-1, with 10 bases fitting TRBD2. This CDR3 comprises 15 residues. Germline lookup yields CDR1 MRHNA and CDR2 SNTAGT. Losses at the gene ends were 3 bases for V and 4 bases for J; bases not matched to a gene: 3.